This T cell receptor beta chain originates from a study of blood T cell repertoires in COVID-19. About the study: Donors in the United States, Italy and Spain gave samples during acute or convalescent COVID-19. Nucleic acid was either cDNA or gDNA, and it came from T cells, B-cell-depleted T cells, or PBMCs.

V dropped 6 bases and J dropped 5 bases, with 10 bases sitting between them. The CDR3 spans 12 residues. From germline, CDR1 is MNHEY and CDR2 SVGAGI. Authors' analysis steps: Counts of nucleated cells, estimated from reference gene primer amplification, were obtained. Produced via immunoSEQ multiplex PCR; TCRdb's table is partial and in-frame only. V and J calls and clone size are given by that table; D and trimming were obtained from the DNA. The table includes about 400,000 clones, 86% detected once. The sample taken for sequencing was peripheral blood. The genes are TRBV6-5 and TRBJ1-2, with a possible D match to TRBD1 (6 bases). The receptor was derived from a woman in her twenties or thirties with active or convalescent COVID-19. CDR3 DNA: TGTGCCAGCAGCATACAGGGTTATGGCTACACCTTC. Translated: CASSIQGYGYTF.